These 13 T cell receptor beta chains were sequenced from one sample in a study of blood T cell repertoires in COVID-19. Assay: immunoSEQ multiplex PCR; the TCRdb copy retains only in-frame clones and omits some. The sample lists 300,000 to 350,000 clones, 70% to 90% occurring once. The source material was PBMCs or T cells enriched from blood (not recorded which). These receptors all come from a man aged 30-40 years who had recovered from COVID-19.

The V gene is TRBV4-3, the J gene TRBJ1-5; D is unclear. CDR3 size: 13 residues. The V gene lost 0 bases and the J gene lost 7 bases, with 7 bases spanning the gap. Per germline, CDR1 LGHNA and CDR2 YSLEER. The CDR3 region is CASSQDLSQPQHF. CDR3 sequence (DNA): TGCGCCAGCAGCCAAGATCTTAGCCAGCCCCAGCATTTT.

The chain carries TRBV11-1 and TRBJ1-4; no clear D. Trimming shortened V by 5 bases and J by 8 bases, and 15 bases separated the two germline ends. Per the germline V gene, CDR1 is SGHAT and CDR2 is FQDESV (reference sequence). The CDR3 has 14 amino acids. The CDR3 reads CASSQRGSEEKLFF. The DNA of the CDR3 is TGTGCCAGCAGCCAACGAGGGTCGGAAGAAAAACTGTTTTTT.

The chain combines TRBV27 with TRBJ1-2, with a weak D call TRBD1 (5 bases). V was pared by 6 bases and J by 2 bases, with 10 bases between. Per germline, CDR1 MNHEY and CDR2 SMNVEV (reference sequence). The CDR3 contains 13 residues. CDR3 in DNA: TGTGCCAGCAGGGACAAACTCAACTATGGCTACACCTTC. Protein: CASRDKLNYGYTF.

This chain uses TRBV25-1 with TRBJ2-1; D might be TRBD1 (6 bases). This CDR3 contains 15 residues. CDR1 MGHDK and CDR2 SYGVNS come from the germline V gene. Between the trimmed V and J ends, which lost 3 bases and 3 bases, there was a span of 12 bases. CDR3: CASSDTRGVYNEQFF. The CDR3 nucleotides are TGTGCCAGCAGTGATACCAGGGGAGTCTACAATGAGCAGTTCTTC.

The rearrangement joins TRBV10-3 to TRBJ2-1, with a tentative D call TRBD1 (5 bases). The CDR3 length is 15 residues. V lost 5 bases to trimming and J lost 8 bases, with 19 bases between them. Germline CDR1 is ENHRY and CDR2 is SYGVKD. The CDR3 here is CAISPDSMNFDEQFF. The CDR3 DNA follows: TGTGCCATCAGTCCTGACAGCATGAATTTCGATGAGCAGTTCTTC.

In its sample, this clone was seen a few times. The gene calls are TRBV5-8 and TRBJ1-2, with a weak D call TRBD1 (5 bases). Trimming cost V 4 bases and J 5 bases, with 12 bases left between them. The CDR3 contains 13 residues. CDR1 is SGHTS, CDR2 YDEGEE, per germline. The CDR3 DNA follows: TGTGCCAGCAGCCGACAGCCAAGTTATGGCTACACCTTC. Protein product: CASSRQPSYGYTF.

This CDR3 is CSVGGELNRFNTEAFF. The CDR3 DNA is TGCAGCGTCGGGGGTGAGTTAAACAGGTTTAACACTGAAGCTTTCTTT. The genes are TRBV29-1 and TRBJ1-1, with D maybe TRBD1 (5 bases). V lost 6 bases to trimming and J lost 2 bases, with 22 bases between them. The CDR3 totals 16 residues. The germline gives CDR1 SQVTM, CDR2 ANQGSEA.

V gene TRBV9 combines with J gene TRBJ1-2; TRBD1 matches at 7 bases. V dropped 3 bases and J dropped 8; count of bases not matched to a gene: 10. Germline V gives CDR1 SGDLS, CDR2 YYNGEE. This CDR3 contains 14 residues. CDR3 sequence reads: CASSAGTASAGYTF. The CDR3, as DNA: TGTGCCAGCAGCGCAGGGACAGCGAGTGCCGGCTACACCTTC. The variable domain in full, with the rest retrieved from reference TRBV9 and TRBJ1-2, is DSGVTQTPKHLITATGQRVTLRCSPRSGDLSVYWYQQSLDQGLQFLIQYYNGEERAKGNILERFSAQQFPDLHSELNLSSLELGDSALYFCASSAGTASAGYTFGSGTRLTVV.

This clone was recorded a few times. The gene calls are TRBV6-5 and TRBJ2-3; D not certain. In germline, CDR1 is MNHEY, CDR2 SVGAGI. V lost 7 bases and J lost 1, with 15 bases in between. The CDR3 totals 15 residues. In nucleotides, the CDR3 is TGTGCCAGCACGACCCTCAGTCAGGGCACAGATACGCAGTATTTT. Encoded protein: CASTTLSQGTDTQYF.

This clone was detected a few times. This CDR3 is CASSQEALNQPQHF. In DNA, the CDR3 is TGCGCCAGCAGCCAAGAGGCCCTTAATCAGCCCCAGCATTTT. The rearrangement joins TRBV4-1 to TRBJ1-5; D uncertain. This CDR3 is 14 amino acids long. V was pared by 0 bases and J by 4 bases, with 7 bases between. Germline CDR1 is MGHRA and CDR2 is YSYEKL.

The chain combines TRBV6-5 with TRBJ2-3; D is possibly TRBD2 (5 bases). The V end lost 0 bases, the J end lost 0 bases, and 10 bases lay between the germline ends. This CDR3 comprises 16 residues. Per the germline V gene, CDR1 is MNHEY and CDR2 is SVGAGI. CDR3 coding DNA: TGTGCCAGCAGTTACTCCTCCTGGACTAGCACAGATACGCAGTATTTT. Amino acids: CASSYSSWTSTDTQYF.

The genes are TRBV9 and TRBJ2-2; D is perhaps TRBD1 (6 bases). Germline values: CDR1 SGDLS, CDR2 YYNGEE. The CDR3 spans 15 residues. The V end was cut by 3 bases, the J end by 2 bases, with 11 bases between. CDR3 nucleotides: TGTGCCAGCAGCGGCCCGGGACAAAACACCGGGGAGCTGTTTTTT. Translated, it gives CASSGPGQNTGELFF.

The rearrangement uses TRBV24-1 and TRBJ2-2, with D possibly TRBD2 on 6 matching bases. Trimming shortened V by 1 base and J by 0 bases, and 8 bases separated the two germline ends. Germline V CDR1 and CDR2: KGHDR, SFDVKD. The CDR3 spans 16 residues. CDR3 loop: CATSDLAGSNTGELFF. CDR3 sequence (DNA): TGTGCCACCAGTGATTTAGCGGGTTCGAACACCGGGGAGCTGTTTTTT.